Following are 20 T cell receptor beta chains from one sample sequenced in a study of naive and memory T cell subsets. These receptors lack a known antigen. Overall study results and limits: A few larger clonotypes appeared in naive repertoires, especially CD8, possibly memory cells re-expressing CD45RA.

Both TRBC1 and TRBC2 were covered by a beta constant-region primer of two equimolar oligonucleotides. Four rounds of PCR amplified the ligated cDNA using nested alpha and beta constant-region primers plus SP2. TCRdb re-derived calls from the UMI-ligation and nested PCR reads in MiXCR, one entry per CDR3 protein. The sample yields about 160,000 distinct CDR3 sequences, approximately 22% seen once. Sequenced sample: naive CD4+ T cells from blood. Receptor source: a human donor in good health.

This clonotype has more than one count but fewer than ten. J is TRBJ2-5 and V is TRBV30, with 7 bases identical to TRBD1. This CDR3 has 13 amino acids. Germline CDR1 reads GTSNPN; CDR2 reads SVGIG (reference sequence). V lost 2 bases and J lost 5; bases outside the gene matches: 5. DNA of the CDR3: TGTGCCTGGAGTCTAGGGGGCACGGAGACCCAGTACTTC. Translated, it gives CAWSLGGTETQYF.

This clonotype was picked up a small number of times. The gene calls are TRBV5-1 and TRBJ1-1, with TRBD1 as a possible D gene (5 bases). Trimming pared 5 bases from V and 3 bases from J, leaving 14 bases between. Germline CDR1 and CDR2: SGHRS and YFSETQ. This CDR3 region has 14 residues. The CDR3 DNA follows: TGCGCCAGCAGTCCGACCGGGGCCGACACTGAAGCTTTCTTT. The encoded protein is CASSPTGADTEAFF.

V is TRBV7-9 and J is TRBJ2-5; D possibly corresponds to TRBD2 (6 bases). V was shortened by 1 base and J by 2 bases, with 11 bases between the two germline ends. Germline V lookup: CDR1 SEHNR, CDR2 FQNEAQ (reference sequence). This CDR3 region has 15 residues. CDR3: CASSLGLATQETQYF. The CDR3 region has the DNA TGTGCCAGCAGCTTAGGGCTAGCGACTCAAGAGACCCAGTACTTC.

This clonotype was seen only once. This chain joins TRBV7-2 and TRBJ1-6, with D uncertain. The V end lost 4 bases, the J end lost 6 bases, and 10 bases lay between the germline ends. CDR3 length: 14 residues. CDR1 and CDR2 (germline): SGHTA, FQGNSA. The CDR3 protein is CASSSEEGNSPLHF. The CDR3 DNA sequence: TGTGCCAGCAGCTCAGAAGAGGGTAATTCACCCCTCCACTTT.

The chain has TRBV7-2 and TRBJ2-5; D gene uncertain. V gave up 0 bases and J gave up 5 bases, with 4 bases separating them. The CDR3 extends over 12 amino acids. CDR1 is SGHTA and CDR2 is FQGNSA in the germline V gene. CDR3: CASSLAFETQYF. CDR3 DNA: TGTGCCAGCAGCTTAGCGTTCGAGACCCAGTACTTC.

This clonotype was found a few times. V gene TRBV5-6 combines with J gene TRBJ2-4; a possible D gene is TRBD1 (6 bases). The germline V gene encodes CDR1 SGHDT and CDR2 YYEEEE. Trimming left V 6 bases short and J 8 bases short, with 15 bases between. The CDR3 covers 13 residues. The CDR3 is CASKKGGSDIQYF. The CDR3 nucleotides read TGTGCCAGCAAAAAAGGGGGTTCGGACATTCAGTACTTC.

This clonotype has a handful of counts. V is TRBV29-1 and J is TRBJ1-1, with D perhaps TRBD1 (5 bases). The CDR3 totals 15 residues. Trimming stripped 6 bases from V and 1 base from J, with 18 bases between. The germline V gene encodes CDR1 SQVTM and CDR2 ANQGSEA. CDR3 nucleotide sequence: TGCAGCGTACTCCGGAGGGACCGCCGGAACACTGAAGCTTTCTTT. Protein: CSVLRRDRRNTEAFF.

The J gene is TRBJ2-7, the V gene TRBV10-3; no firm D call. The CDR3 totals 14 residues. The V end was cut by 6 bases, the J end by 3 bases, with 15 bases between. Germline CDR1 ENHRY, CDR2 SYGVKD. Here the CDR3 reads CAIRKMLGYYEQYF. Here the CDR3 DNA reads TGTGCCATCAGGAAGATGCTAGGGTACTACGAGCAGTACTTC.

This clonotype showed up just a few times. The chain couples TRBV20-1 to TRBJ2-7; 7 bases are a match to TRBD1. CDR1 is DFQATT and CDR2 is SNEGSKA in the germline V gene (reference sequence). The CDR3 totals 15 residues. The V and J ends lost 5 bases and 0 bases, in that order; junction bases with no gene match: 10. This CDR3 is CSARYPRTGSYEQYF. DNA for the CDR3: TGCAGTGCTCGATACCCGAGGACAGGCTCCTACGAGCAGTACTTC.

This clonotype has just a few counts. The chain employs TRBV7-6 and TRBJ2-2, with a weak D call TRBD2 (5 bases). The V end was cut by 5 bases, the J end by 6 bases, with 13 bases between. The CDR3 contains 14 residues. Germline V gives CDR1 SGHVS, CDR2 FNYEAQ. This chain's CDR3 is CASSPSRPAGELFF. Here the CDR3 DNA reads TGTGCCAGCAGCCCTAGCCGGCCGGCCGGGGAGCTGTTTTTT. The full variable domain, completed using reference TRBV7-6 and TRBJ2-2, is GAGVSQSPRYKVTKRGQDVALRCDPISGHVSLYWYRQALGQGPEFLTYFNYEAQQDKSGLPNDRFSAERPEGSISTLTIQRTEQRDSAMYRCASSPSRPAGELFFGEGSRLTVL.

The chain is built from TRBV12-3 or TRBV12-4 and TRBJ1-1, with D perhaps TRBD1 (5 bases). This CDR3 is 12 amino acids long. Deletions cut 5 bases from V and 10 bases from J, with 14 bases between. The CDR3 DNA follows: TGTGCCAGCAGTCCGGCACGGGGGAGAGCTTTCTTT. This codes for CASSPARGRAFF.

This clonotype was counted many times. J is TRBJ2-3 and V is TRBV29-1; D is ambiguous. The CDR3 length is 12 residues. Between the trimmed V and J ends, which lost 6 bases and 4 bases, there was a span of 11 bases. Germline assignment: CDR1 SQVTM and CDR2 ANQGSEA. The chain's CDR3 is CSVGAASDTQYF. The CDR3 nucleotides read TGCAGCGTCGGAGCAGCCTCAGATACGCAGTATTTT.

The genes are TRBV6-2 or TRBV6-3 and TRBJ2-7, with a possible D match to TRBD2 (5 bases). V lost 6 bases to trimming and J lost 2 bases, with 8 bases between them. Germline V lookup: CDR1 MNHEY, CDR2 SVGEGT. The CDR3 is 12 residues long. The CDR3 DNA reads as TGTGCCAGCAGAACCGGGGCCTACGAGCAGTACTTC. It encodes CASRTGAYEQYF.

V usage is TRBV7-7 and J usage is TRBJ2-5, with D perhaps TRBD1 or TRBD2 (6 bases each). The CDR3 extends over 15 amino acids. The V gene's germline CDR1 is SSHAT and CDR2 FNYEAQ (reference sequence). V gave up 4 bases and J gave up 2 bases, with 14 bases separating them. CDR3 sequence (DNA): TGTGCCAGCAGCTCCACAGGGAGGACGCAAGAGACCCAGTACTTC. Encoded protein: CASSSTGRTQETQYF.

This clonotype showed up many times. The rearrangement joins TRBV18 to TRBJ2-2; D is unresolved. The CDR3 has 13 amino acids. Germline assignment: CDR1 KGHSH and CDR2 LQKENI. The V and J ends lost 1 base and 1 base respectively, with 1 base between them. CDR3 protein: CASSPQNTGELFF. CDR3 nucleotide sequence: TGTGCCAGCTCACCACAGAACACCGGGGAGCTGTTTTTT.

DNA for the CDR3: TGCGCCAGCAGCTTGGCCCTAAGTGGGGGCACTGAAGCTTTCTTT. Translating gives CASSLALSGGTEAFF. The gene calls are TRBV5-1 and TRBJ1-1, with D perhaps TRBD1 (5 bases). The CDR3 extends over 15 amino acids. The V end lost 0 bases, the J end lost 4 bases, and 13 bases lay between the germline ends. Germline loops: CDR1 SGHRS, CDR2 YFSETQ.

The chain joins TRBV6-2 or TRBV6-3 to TRBJ2-7, with D possibly matching TRBD1 (5 bases). Germline values: CDR1 MNHEY, CDR2 SVGEGT. This CDR3 has 15 amino acids. V was trimmed by 2 bases and J by 5 bases, leaving 16 bases between them. The CDR3 DNA follows: TGTGCCAGCAGTTACGCCGCAGGGAAGTTCGACGAGCAGTACTTC. Translated: CASSYAAGKFDEQYF.

This clonotype has only a few counts. This chain uses TRBV9 with TRBJ2-1, with 8 bases fitting TRBD1. CDR1 SGDLS and CDR2 YYNGEE come from the germline V gene. V lost 4 bases and J lost 4; bases outside the gene matches: 13. This CDR3 has 17 amino acids. The CDR3 sequence is CASSLPLGTGLYNEQFF. In nucleotides, the CDR3 is TGTGCCAGCAGCCTCCCTTTAGGGACAGGCTTATACAATGAGCAGTTCTTC.

This clonotype was seen only a few times. This rearrangement joins TRBV4-1 to TRBJ1-5, with TRBD1 matching over 7 bases. The J segment lost 9 bases and the V segment lost 4 bases, leaving 12 bases of the junction unmatched. The germline CDR1 and CDR2 sequences are MGHRA and YSYEKL. CDR3 length: 15 amino acids. The CDR3 DNA follows: TGCGCCAGCAGCCCGGTAACACAGGGGTTGCGGCCCCAGCATTTT. This sequence encodes CASSPVTQGLRPQHF.

V is TRBV4-1 and J is TRBJ2-7; 8 bases map to TRBD1. V dropped 5 bases and J dropped 0; count of bases not matched to a gene: 6. The CDR3 runs to 15 residues. Germline assignment: CDR1 MGHRA and CDR2 YSYEKL. The CDR3 spells CASSDQGASSYEQYF. In nucleotides, the CDR3 is TGCGCCAGCAGCGACCAGGGGGCCAGCTCCTACGAGCAGTACTTC.